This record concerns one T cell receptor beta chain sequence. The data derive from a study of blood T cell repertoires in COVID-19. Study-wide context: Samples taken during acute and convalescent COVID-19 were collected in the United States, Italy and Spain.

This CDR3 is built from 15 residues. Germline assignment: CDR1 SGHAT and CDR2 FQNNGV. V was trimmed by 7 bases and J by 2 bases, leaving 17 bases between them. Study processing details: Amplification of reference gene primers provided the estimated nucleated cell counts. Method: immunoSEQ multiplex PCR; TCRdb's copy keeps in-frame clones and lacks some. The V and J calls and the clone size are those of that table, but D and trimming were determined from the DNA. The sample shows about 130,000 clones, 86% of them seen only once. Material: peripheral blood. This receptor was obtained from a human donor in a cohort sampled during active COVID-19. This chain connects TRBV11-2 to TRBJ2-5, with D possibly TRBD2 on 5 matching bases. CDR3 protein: CASTRAGRLQETQYF. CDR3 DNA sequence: TGTGCCAGCACGAGGGCGGGTCGACTGCAAGAGACCCAGTACTTC.